The clone carrying this T cell receptor beta chain showed up just once. The trim removed 4 bases at V and 5 bases at J, leaving 12 bases unmatched. The CDR3 runs 16 residues. Germline V lookup: CDR1 LGHDT, CDR2 YNNKEL (reference sequence). These data belong to a study of blood T cell repertoires in COVID-19. In the study overall: Both acute and convalescent COVID-19 samples were obtained from the United States, Italy and Spain.

The table came from immunoSEQ multiplex PCR; TCRdb's copy has only in-frame clones and leaves some out. This sample has some 300,000 clones, with 75% to 90% found just once. The source material was PBMCs or T cells enriched from blood (not recorded which). The V call is TRBV3-1 (or the pseudogene TRBV3-2), the J call TRBJ1-1; TRBD1 matches at 8 bases. The receptor comes from a woman aged 40 to 50 who had recovered from COVID-19. CDR3: CASSLEMTGAGTEAFF. CDR3 DNA sequence: TGTGCCAGCAGCCTCGAGATGACAGGGGCCGGGACTGAAGCTTTCTTT.